This T cell receptor beta chain was captured in a study of T cells after yellow fever vaccination. TCRdb reprocessed the 5' RACE reads via MiXCR and lists one record per CDR3 protein. The repertoire holds 230,000 or so distinct CDR3 sequences, with more than 3.5% as singletons. The CDR3 runs 17 residues. Germline V gives CDR1 SGHRS, CDR2 YFSETQ. After removal of 5 bases from V and 3 bases from J, the junction contained 11 bases not matched to a gene. This clonotype was observed many times. The sample here was PBMCs, taken 15 days after the yellow fever booster vaccination. The clonotype was recovered from a man between 18 and 35 years old who received the YFV17D yellow fever vaccine. The chain joins TRBV5-1 to TRBJ2-2; 9 bases map to TRBD1. The chain's CDR3 is CASRYRGPTTYTGELFF. CDR3 in DNA: TGCGCCAGCAGGTACAGGGGGCCCACTACCTACACCGGGGAGCTGTTTTTT.